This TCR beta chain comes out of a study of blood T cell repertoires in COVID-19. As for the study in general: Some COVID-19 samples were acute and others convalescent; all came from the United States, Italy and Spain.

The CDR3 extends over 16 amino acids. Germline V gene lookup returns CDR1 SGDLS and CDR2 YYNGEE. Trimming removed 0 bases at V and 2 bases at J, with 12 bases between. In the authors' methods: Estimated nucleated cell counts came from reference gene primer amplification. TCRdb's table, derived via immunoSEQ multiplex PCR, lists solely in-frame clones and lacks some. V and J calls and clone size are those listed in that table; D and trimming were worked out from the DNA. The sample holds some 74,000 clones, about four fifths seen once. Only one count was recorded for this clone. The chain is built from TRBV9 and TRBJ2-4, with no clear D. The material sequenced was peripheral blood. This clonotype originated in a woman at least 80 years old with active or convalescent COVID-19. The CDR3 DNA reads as TGTGCCAGCAGCGTAGCCCCCTTGGCATCCAAAAACATTCAGTACTTC. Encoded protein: CASSVAPLASKNIQYF. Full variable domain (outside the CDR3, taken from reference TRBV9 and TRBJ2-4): DSGVTQTPKHLITATGQRVTLRCSPRSGDLSVYWYQQSLDQGLQFLIQYYNGEERAKGNILERFSAQQFPDLHSELNLSSLELGDSALYFCASSVAPLASKNIQYFGAGTRLSVL.